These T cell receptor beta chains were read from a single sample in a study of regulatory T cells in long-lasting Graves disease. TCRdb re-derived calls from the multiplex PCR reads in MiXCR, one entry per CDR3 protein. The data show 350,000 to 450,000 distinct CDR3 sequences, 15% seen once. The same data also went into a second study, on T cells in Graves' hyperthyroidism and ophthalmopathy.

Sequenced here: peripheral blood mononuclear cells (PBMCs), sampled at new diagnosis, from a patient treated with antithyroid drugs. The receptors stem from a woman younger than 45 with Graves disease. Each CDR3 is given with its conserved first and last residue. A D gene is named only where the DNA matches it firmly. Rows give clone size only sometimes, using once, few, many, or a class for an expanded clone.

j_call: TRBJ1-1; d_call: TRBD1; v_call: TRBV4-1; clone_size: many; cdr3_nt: TGCGCCAGCAGACCTCTTGGGACAGCCAACACTGAAGCTTTCTTT; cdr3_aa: CASRPLGTANTEAFF
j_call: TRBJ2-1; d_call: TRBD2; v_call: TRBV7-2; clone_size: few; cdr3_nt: TGTGCCAGCAGCACCAGGACTAGTCCCGATGAGCAGTTCTTC; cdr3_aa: CASSTRTSPDEQFF
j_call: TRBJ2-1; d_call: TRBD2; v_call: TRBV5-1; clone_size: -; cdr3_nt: TGCGCCAGCAAAATGCTAGCGGGTAATTACAATGGGCAGTTCTTC; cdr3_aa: CASKMLAGNYNGQFF
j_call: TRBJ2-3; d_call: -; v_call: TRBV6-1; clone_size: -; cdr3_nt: TGTGCCAGCAGTCGGGACACCCGACCAGATACGCAGTATTTT; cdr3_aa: CASSRDTRPDTQYF
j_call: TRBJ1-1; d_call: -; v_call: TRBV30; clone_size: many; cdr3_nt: TGTGCCTGGAGGAAACAGAGAATGAACACTGAAGCTTTCTTT; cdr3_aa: CAWRKQRMNTEAFF
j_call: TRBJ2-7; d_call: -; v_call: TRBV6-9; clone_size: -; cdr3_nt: TGTGCCAGCAGTTACGGGGGAACTAGCAACTACGAGCAGTACTTC; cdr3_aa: CASSYGGTSNYEQYF
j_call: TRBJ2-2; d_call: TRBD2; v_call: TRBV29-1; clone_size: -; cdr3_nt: TGCAGCGTTGGGTCACTAGCGGGAGGGACCGGGGAGCTGTTTTTT; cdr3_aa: CSVGSLAGGTGELFF
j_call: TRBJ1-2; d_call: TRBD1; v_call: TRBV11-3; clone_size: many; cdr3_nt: TGTGCCAGCAGCTTAGTGGGGACAGGGCCCTATGGCTACACCTTC; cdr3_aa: CASSLVGTGPYGYTF
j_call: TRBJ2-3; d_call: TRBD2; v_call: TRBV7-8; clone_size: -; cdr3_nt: TGTGCCAGCAGCTTCTCTAGCGGGTACACAGATACGCAGTATTTT; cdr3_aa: CASSFSSGYTDTQYF
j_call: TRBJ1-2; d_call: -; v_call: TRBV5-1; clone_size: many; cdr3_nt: TGCGCCAGCAGCTTGACAGGTACCCCCTCGGGGGAAGGCTACACCTTC; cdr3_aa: CASSLTGTPSGEGYTF
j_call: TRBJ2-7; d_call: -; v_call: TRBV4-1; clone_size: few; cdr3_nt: TGCGCCAGCAGCCAAGATCCTAATTCAGCGGAAGGGAACGAGCAGTACTTC; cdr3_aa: CASSQDPNSAEGNEQYF
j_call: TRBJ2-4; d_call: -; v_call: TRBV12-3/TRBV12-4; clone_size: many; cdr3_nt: TGTGCCAGCGGGGCCCTAGCGGCCAAAAACATTCAGTACTTC; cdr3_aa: CASGALAAKNIQYF
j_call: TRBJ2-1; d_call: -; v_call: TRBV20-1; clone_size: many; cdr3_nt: TGCAGTGCCCCGACTAGTATCATTCCCTCCTACAATGAGCAGTTCTTC; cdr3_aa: CSAPTSIIPSYNEQFF
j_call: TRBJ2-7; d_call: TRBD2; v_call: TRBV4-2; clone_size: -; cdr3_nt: TGTGCCAGCAGCCAAGATAAGGCGAGCGGGACCTACGAGCAGTACTTC; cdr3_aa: CASSQDKASGTYEQYF
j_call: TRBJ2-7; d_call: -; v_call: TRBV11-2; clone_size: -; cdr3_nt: TGTGCCAGCAGCCGCCCGGACTTACCCTACGAGCAGTACTTC; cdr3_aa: CASSRPDLPYEQYF
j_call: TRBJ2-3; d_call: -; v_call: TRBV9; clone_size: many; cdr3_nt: TGTGCCAGCAGCCAAAGCGGCGGGGGCACAGATACGCAGTATTTT; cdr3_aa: CASSQSGGGTDTQYF
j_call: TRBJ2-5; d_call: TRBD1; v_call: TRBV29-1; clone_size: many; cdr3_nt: TGCAGCGTTGCAGGGGGCGGGGAGACCCAGTACTTC; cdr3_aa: CSVAGGGETQYF
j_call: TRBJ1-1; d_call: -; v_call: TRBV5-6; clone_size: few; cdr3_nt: TGTGCCAGCAGCGTCGGGGGGGATGATGAAGCTTTCTTT; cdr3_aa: CASSVGGDDEAFF
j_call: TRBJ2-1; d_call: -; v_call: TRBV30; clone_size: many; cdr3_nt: TGTGCCTGGAGCGGGGCGGCCGGGCGCAATGAGCAGTTCTTC; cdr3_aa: CAWSGAAGRNEQFF
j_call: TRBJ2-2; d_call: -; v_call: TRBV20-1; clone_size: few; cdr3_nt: TGCAGTGCTAGCGGGGGCGGGAGAGTGTCCGGGGAGCTGTTTTTT; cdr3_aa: CSASGGGRVSGELFF
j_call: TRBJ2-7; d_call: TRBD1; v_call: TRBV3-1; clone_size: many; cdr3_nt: TGTGCCAGCAGCCAATCCACAGGGGCCCTTGGTTACGAGCAGTACTTC; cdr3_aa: CASSQSTGALGYEQYF
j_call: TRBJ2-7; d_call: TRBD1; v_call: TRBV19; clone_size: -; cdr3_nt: TGTGCCAGCCGGGACAGGGATTTTCTCGAGCAGTACTTC; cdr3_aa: CASRDRDFLEQYF
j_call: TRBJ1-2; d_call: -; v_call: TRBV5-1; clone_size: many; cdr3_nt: TGCGCCAGCAGCTCCGGGGGCCTGACAAGATCCTATGGCTACACCTTC; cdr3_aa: CASSSGGLTRSYGYTF